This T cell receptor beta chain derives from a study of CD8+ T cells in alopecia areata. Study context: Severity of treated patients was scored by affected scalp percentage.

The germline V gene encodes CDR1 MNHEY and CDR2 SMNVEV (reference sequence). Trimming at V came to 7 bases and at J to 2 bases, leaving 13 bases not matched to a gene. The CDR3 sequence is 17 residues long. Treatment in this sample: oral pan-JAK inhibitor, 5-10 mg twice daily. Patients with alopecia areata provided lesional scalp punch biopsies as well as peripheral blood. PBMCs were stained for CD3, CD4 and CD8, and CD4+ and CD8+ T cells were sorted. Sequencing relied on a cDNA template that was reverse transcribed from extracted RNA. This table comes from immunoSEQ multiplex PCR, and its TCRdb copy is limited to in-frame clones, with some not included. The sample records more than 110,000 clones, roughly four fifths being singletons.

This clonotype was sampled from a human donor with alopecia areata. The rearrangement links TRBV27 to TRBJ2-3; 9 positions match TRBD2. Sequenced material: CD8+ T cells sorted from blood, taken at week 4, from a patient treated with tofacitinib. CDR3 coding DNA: TGTGCCAGCACTTTTCGCGGGTTAGCGGGGGTCACAGATACGCAGTATTTT. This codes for CASTFRGLAGVTDTQYF.